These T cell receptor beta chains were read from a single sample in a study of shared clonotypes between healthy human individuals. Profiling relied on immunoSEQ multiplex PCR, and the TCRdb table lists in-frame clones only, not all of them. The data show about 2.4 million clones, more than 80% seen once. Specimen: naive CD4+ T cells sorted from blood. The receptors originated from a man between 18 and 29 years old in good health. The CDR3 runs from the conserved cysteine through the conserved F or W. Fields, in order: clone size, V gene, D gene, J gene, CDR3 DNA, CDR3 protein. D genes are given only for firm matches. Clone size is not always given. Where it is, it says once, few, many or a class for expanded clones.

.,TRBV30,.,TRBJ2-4,TGTGCCTGGAGTCCCTCCTGGGGGCTGGGCAAAAACATTCAGTACTTC,CAWSPSWGLGKNIQYF
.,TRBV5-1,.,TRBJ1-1,TGCGCCAGCAGCTTGGTGGGATATGACAGCGAAGCTTTCTTT,CASSLVGYDSEAFF
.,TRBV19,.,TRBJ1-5,TGTGCCAGTAGTATCACTCAAAAGGGGGGGGGCAATCAGCCCCAGCATTTT,CASSITQKGGGNQPQHF
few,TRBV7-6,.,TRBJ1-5,TGTGCCAGCACCAATCCCAATCAGCCCCAGCATTTT,CASTNPNQPQHF
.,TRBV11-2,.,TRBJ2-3,TGTGCCAGCAGCCAAGGACTCAGCACAGATACGCAGTATTTT,CASSQGLSTDTQYF
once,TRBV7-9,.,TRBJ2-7,TGTGCCAGCAGTCTAATGGGGGTACAATCGTCCGAGCAGTACTTC,CASSLMGVQSSEQYF
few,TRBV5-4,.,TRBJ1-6,TGTGCCAGCAGCTTGGGGGCAGGGAATAATTCACCCCTCCACTTT,CASSLGAGNNSPLHF
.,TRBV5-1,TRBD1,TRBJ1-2,TGCGCCAGCAGTATTGAGACAGGGAGAGAAAATGGCTACACCTTC,CASSIETGRENGYTF
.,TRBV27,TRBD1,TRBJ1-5,TGTGCCAGCAGCCCAGGGGGCCGATATCAGCCCCAGCATTTT,CASSPGGRYQPQHF
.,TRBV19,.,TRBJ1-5,TGTGCCAGTAGTATTATTTATGGGACCCTGGATCAGCCCCAGCATTTT,CASSIIYGTLDQPQHF
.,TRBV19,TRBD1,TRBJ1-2,TGTGCCAGTTACAAGGGACAGGGAGCCGCTAACTATGGCTACACCTTC,CASYKGQGAANYGYTF
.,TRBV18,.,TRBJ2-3,TGTGCCAGCTCACCAGCCGGCACAGATACGCAGTATTTT,CASSPAGTDTQYF
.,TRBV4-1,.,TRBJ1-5,TGCGCCAGCAGCCAAGACCCCTCGTGGAAGCCCCAGCATTTT,CASSQDPSWKPQHF
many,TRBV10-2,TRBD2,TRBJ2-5,TGCGCCAGCACTGGACTAGCGGGACCACAAGAGACCCAGTACTTC,CASTGLAGPQETQYF
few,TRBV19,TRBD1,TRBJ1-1,TGTGCCAGTAGGACAGGGGTTAGCACTGAAGCTTTCTTT,CASRTGVSTEAFF
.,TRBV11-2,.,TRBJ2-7,TGTGCCAGCAGCCTCGGAGGGCGGGATCGGTCCTACGAGCAGTACTTC,CASSLGGRDRSYEQYF
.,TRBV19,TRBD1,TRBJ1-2,TGTGCCAGTCGAACCCTGGACAGGGACTATGGCTACACCTTC,CASRTLDRDYGYTF
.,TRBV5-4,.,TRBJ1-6,TGTGCCAGCAGCTTGAGAGTAAGCTTGAGCTCCTATAATTCACCCCTCCACTTT,CASSLRVSLSSYNSPLHF
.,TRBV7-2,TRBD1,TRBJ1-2,TGTGCCAGCAGCTTAGGGGACAGAAACTATGGCTACACCTTC,CASSLGDRNYGYTF
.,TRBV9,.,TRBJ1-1,TGTGCCAGCAGCGTAGGCCCAGAGGCCATAGATAAAAGAACTGAAGCTTTCTTT,CASSVGPEAIDKRTEAFF
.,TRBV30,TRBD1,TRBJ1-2,TGTGCCTGGAGTCCTGGACAGGGCCGTGGCTACACCTTC,CAWSPGQGRGYTF
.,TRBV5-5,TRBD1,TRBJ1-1,TGTGCCAGCAGCCTTCGACAGGGGCAGGGGAACACTGAAGCTTTCTTT,CASSLRQGQGNTEAFF
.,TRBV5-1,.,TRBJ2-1,TGCGCCAGCAGCTTGGTCGGGAGAAGAGGGGGCTCCTACAATGAGCAGTTCTTC,CASSLVGRRGGSYNEQFF
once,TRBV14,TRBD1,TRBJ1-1,TGTGCCAGCAGCCAAGACGCGGGGACAGGGGTCACCACTGAAGCTTTCTTT,CASSQDAGTGVTTEAFF
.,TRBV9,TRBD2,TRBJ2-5,TGTGCCAGCAGAAAGACTAGCGGGCAAGAGACCCAGTACTTC,CASRKTSGQETQYF
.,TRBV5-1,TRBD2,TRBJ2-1,TGCGCCAGCAGCTTGGGGGAAGTGACTAGCGGGAGAAGGGATGAGCAGTTCTTC,CASSLGEVTSGRRDEQFF
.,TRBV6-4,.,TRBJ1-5,TGTGCCAGCAGCCAGGAAGGAGTGGGCAATCAGCCCCAGCATTTT,CASSQEGVGNQPQHF
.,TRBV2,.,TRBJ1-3,TGTGCCAGCAGTGAGGGGGGGCAGTTGACCCGGAGGAGCTCTGGAAACACCATATATTTT,CASSEGGQLTRRSSGNTIYF
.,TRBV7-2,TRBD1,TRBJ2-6,TGTGCCAGCAGCCCGCCGGGGAGGACAGGGGGCTTTGGGGCCAACGTCCTGACTTTC,CASSPPGRTGGFGANVLTF
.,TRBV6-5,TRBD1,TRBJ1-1,TGTGCCACCCTGGGGGACAGGGGACGCACTGAAGCTTTCTTT,CATLGDRGRTEAFF
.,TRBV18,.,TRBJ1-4,TGTGCCAGCTCACCCCTGGGGTGGGGTGAAAAACTGTTTTTT,CASSPLGWGEKLFF
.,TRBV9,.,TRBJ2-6,TGTGCCAGCAGCGTAGCAAGGGGGGCCAACGTCCTGACTTTC,CASSVARGANVLTF
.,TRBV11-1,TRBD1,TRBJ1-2,TGTGCCAGCAGCCGGGGGACAGCCCCCTCAGGTGGCTACACCTTC,CASSRGTAPSGGYTF
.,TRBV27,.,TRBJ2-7,TGTGCCAGCAGACAGGGGAGGGTCCAGGGCTACGAGCAGTACTTC,CASRQGRVQGYEQYF
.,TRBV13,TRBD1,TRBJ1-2,TGTGCCAGCAGCCCCGGGACAGGGGGCGCCGGCTATGGCTACACCTTC,CASSPGTGGAGYGYTF
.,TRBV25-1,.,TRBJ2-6,TGTGCCAGCAGGGGAGGCTCTGGGGCCAACGTCCTGACTTTC,CASRGGSGANVLTF
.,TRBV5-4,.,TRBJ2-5,TGTGCCAGCAGCCTGGGAACTCAAGAGACCCAGTACTTC,CASSLGTQETQYF
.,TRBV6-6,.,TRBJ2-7,TGTGCCAGCAGTTACAGGGGTGATTACGAGCAGTACTTC,CASSYRGDYEQYF
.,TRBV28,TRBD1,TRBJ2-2,TGTGCCAGCAGTTTTCAGGGGGCGAACACCGGGGAGCTGTTTTTT,CASSFQGANTGELFF
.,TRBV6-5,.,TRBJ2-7,TGTGCCAGCAGTTCCTCGGACAAGACCGGGTACGAGCAGTACTTC,CASSSSDKTGYEQYF
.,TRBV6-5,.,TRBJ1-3,TGTGCCAGCAGTTACTCGGGGGGGACCGGAAACACCATATATTTT,CASSYSGGTGNTIYF
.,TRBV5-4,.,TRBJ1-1,TGTGCCAGCAGCGTAGCGACAGTTGGACTAAACACTGAAGCTTTCTTT,CASSVATVGLNTEAFF
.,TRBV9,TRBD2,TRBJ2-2,TGTGCCAGCAGCGCCTCACCGACTAGCGGGAGGGTTACCGGGGAGCTGTTTTTT,CASSASPTSGRVTGELFF
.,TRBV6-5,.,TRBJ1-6,TGTGCCAGCAGTGGCACCGGGACGGGGAATTCACCCCTCCACTTT,CASSGTGTGNSPLHF
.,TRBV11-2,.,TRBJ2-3,TGTGCCAGCAGCTTAGAAGGTACTTGGAATACGCAGTATTTT,CASSLEGTWNTQYF
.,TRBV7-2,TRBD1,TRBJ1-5,TGTGCCAGCAGCTTGGGACAGGGAACGAAGCCCCAGCATTTT,CASSLGQGTKPQHF
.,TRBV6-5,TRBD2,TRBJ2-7,TGTGCCGAAGGTAAGCGGGGGTACGAGCAGTACTTC,CAEGKRGYEQYF
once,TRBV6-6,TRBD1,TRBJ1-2,TGTGCCAGCAGGGGACAGTATGGCTACACCTTC,CASRGQYGYTF
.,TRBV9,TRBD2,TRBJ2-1,TGTGCCAGCAGCGTTGGTAGCGGGGGTAGCTCCTACAATGAGCAGTTCTTC,CASSVGSGGSSYNEQFF
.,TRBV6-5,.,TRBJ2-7,TGTGCCAGCGGGGACGGTTACTACGAGCAGTACTTC,CASGDGYYEQYF
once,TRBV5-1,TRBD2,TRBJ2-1,TGCGCCCGCAGCGGCGGGGGGGCTAGGGATGAGCAGTTCTTC,CARSGGGARDEQFF
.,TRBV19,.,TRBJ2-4,TGTGCCAGTAGTATAGATTGGGGGATTCAGTACTTC,CASSIDWGIQYF
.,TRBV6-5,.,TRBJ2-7,TGTGCCAGCAGTTACGACAGCGCGGGGCCACGCTACGAGCAGTACTTC,CASSYDSAGPRYEQYF
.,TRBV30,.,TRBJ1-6,TGTGCCTGGAGTATACAGGGCGGGTCACCCCTCCACTTT,CAWSIQGGSPLHF
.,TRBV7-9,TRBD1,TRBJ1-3,TGTGCCAGCAGCTTAGGACAGGGGATTGGAAACACCATATATTTT,CASSLGQGIGNTIYF